This T cell receptor beta chain is drawn from a study of vaccination and CD4 T cells after COVID-19 (dated by TCRdb to the early 2020s). Concerning the study at large: In the convalescent cohort there were six males and four females, among whom were two Hispanic individuals, seven Caucasians, two Asians and one multiracial person. Participants received two doses of either the Pfizer-BioNTech BNT162b2 vaccine (n=8) or the Moderna mRNA-1273 vaccine (n=2). Post-COVID blood samples were collected from convalescent patients a median of roughly 100 days after diagnosis, with a range of about 35 to 170 days. Post-vaccine blood samples were obtained a median of roughly 75 days after the second vaccine dose, with a range of roughly 14 to 241 days. Culture stimuli were overlapping spike peptide pools from SARS-CoV-2 and from the common cold coronaviruses HCoV-NL63, HCoV-OC43 and HCoV-229E. In control cultures, a CEFX viral epitope pool was used as positive control, an HIV-1 Nef peptide pool was used as negative control, or no peptide was added. In ten to eleven COVID-19 convalescent patients and 4 infection-naive healthy vaccine recipients, the spike-specific CD4+ TCR repertoire before mRNA vaccination was compared with the repertoire after mRNA vaccination. An earlier paper using these donors assessed, at the TCR clonotype level, memory CD4+ T cell crossreactivity between SARS-CoV-2 and common cold coronavirus spike proteins.

What the study reported, not specific to this receptor: In convalescent patients, a median 86.3% of post-vaccine SARS-CoV-2-reactive clones were detected only after vaccination, suggesting vaccine-specific priming. Nearly all vaccine-specific clones in convalescent patients (304 of 307) were mono-reactive for SARS-CoV-2 spike rather than cross-reactive with common cold coronaviruses. The number of convalescent patients in the study was relatively small, and the study did not examine early timepoints following natural infection. The median number of SARS-CoV-2-reactive clonotypes rose from 20 to 25 after infection to approximately 41 after vaccination, but the change was not significant.

The cysteine opens and the phenylalanine closes a CDR3 of 13 amino acids. The only DNA kept is the CDR3, 39 bases in frame from the first base. The junction shows trimming of 5 bases on V and 5 bases on J, and the gene matches do not reach 4 bases of it. CDR1 DFQATT and CDR2 SNEGSKA were looked up in the germline V gene (reference sequence). For this clonotype: Its binding antigen is unknown. Per-base qualities were not stored, and no clone one base away is much larger.

The method was PCR. DNA from cultured CD4+ T cells was subjected to TCR sequencing with the Oncomine TCR Beta short-read assay at the Johns Hopkins FTIC core. The QIAamp micro DNA kit was used to extract genomic DNA from the cultured CD4+ T cells. The Oncomine TCR Beta libraries from cultured CD4+ T cells were pooled using unique dual indexes and then sequenced on an Illumina iSeq 100. In the original analysis: Non-productive sequences were removed, and CDR3s that did not start with C, did not end with F or W, or were shorter than 7 amino acids were discarded. The MANAFEST web application was used to identify antigen-specific clonotypes by comparing peptide-stimulated wells against reference wells and other culture wells. To be called positive, a clone needed an FDR below 0.05, an odds ratio above 5, and a productive frequency above 0.1% in at least two of three replicate wells. A clonotype counted as cross-reactive if it showed significant expansion both in the SARS-CoV-2 spike wells and in at least one common cold coronavirus spike condition. Similarity between CDR3 sequences was evaluated in R version 3.6.1 using Levenshtein distances (stringdist) and unrooted phylogenetic trees (ape). Starting from the raw public reads, TCRdb applied fastp trimming at Q25, assembled clones with MiXCR and retained in-frame beta chains. Under each unique CDR3 protein, matching rows form one entry showing the most common genes and DNA. The V and J calls were not made by the authors but by TCRdb's processing. Across this sample there are 6,500 to 8,000 distinct CDR3 sequences, with 30% to 35% seen only once. Around 36% of the sample is in the top ten clones.

What this sample's treatment or condition label stands for: roughly 11-day PBMC culture with coronavirus spike peptide pools or control peptides (ViraFEST assay). CD4+ T cells from unexposed donors were collected before the COVID-19 pandemic (2011-2018). The study used the ViraFEST assay, which expanded antigen-specific T cells with peptide pools and then identified expanded clonotypes by TCR sequencing. Each well held 2.2 million or so PBMCs cultured in IMDM containing approximately 5% human AB serum and approximately 9.1 IU/ml IL-2, with approximately 9.2 ug/ml peptide pools added. Half of the culture medium was replaced with fresh IL-2-containing medium on days 3 and 7. CD4+ T cells were isolated after approximately ten days of culture through negative selection using the EasySep CD4+ T cell isolation kit. Unexposed donor CD4+ T cells were tested for reactivity to SARS-CoV-2 S and N and four common cold coronavirus spike pools, as cell number allowed. Ficoll-Paque Plus gradient centrifugation was used to isolate PBMCs from whole blood, and the isolated PBMCs were then either used fresh or cryopreserved at -140C. Each culture condition was generally run in triplicate wells. Leukapheresis product for the unexposed donors was purchased commercially.

The sample was CD4+ T cells from blood, cultured in vitro. Recombination linked TRBV20-1 to TRBJ2-1, with TRBD2 matching 9 junction bases. This TCR came from a human donor in good health. The CDR3 corresponds to CSAGGLADNEQFF. The DNA reads as follows: TGCAGTGCTGGGGGACTAGCCGACAATGAGCAGTTCTTC.